This T cell receptor (beta chain) was retrieved from a study of response to subunit inactivated influenza vaccine. Study conclusions and caveats: The authors suggested that every seasonal influenza vaccination recruits few new T cells.

TCRdb re-called the RT-PCR reads through MiXCR, storing one row per CDR3 protein. The table has some 500,000 distinct CDR3 sequences, under 15% seen once. CDR3 length: 17 residues. With 4 bases clipped from V and 3 bases from J, the junction kept 11 bases outside the gene matches. Per germline, CDR1 KGHDR and CDR2 SFDVKD. This clonotype was counted between two and nine times. Its antigen is as yet unknown. Sample: PBMCs from blood, taken 40 to 50 days after vaccination. The chain uses TRBV24-1 and TRBJ2-3; 8 bases map to TRBD1. The clonotype comes from a man aged 50 to 59 who received an inactivated influenza vaccine. The chain's CDR3 is CATSDLDQGAQTDTQYF. CDR3 DNA sequence: TGTGCCACCAGTGACCTGGATCAGGGGGCGCAAACAGATACGCAGTATTTT.